This is a list of T cell receptor beta chains from one sample in a study of CD8 T cells in ankylosing spondylitis. TCRdb re-derived calls from the 5' RACE reads in MiXCR, one entry per CDR3 protein. This sample has 700,000 or so distinct CDR3 sequences, with around 20% found just once. The sample consisted of blood, either unsorted or a sorted T cell fraction (not recorded which). The receptor set was obtained from a male donor with ankylosing spondylitis. The CDR3 runs from the conserved cysteine through the conserved F or W. The order of the fields is clone size, J gene, V gene, D gene, CDR3 DNA, CDR3 protein. D genes are given only for firm matches. Clone sizes are given selectively: once, few, many, or a class where the clone is expanded.

few,TRBJ2-5,TRBV12-3/TRBV12-4,TRBD2,TGTGCCAGCAGTTTAGGTGGGGGGGTGGAAGAGACCCAGTACTTC,CASSLGGGVEETQYF
many,TRBJ2-1,TRBV4-1,TRBD2,TGCGCCAGCAGCCGCTCTAGCGGGGCAAGCTCCTACAATGAGCAGTTCTTC,CASSRSSGASSYNEQFF
-,TRBJ2-1,TRBV2,TRBD2,TGTGCCAGCCAACGAGGACTAGACTACAATGAGCAGTTCTTC,CASQRGLDYNEQFF
-,TRBJ1-6,TRBV20-1,-,TGCAGTGCCCCTCTCCTCGGGAGCTCCTATAATTCACCCCTCCACTTT,CSAPLLGSSYNSPLHF
few,TRBJ2-3,TRBV5-1,TRBD2,TGCGCCAGCAGCTTACTAGCGGGGGCAGGAGATACGCAGTATTTT,CASSLLAGAGDTQYF
few,TRBJ1-1,TRBV14,-,TGTGCCAGCAGCTATCGGATGGCGGACACTGAAGCTTTCTTT,CASSYRMADTEAFF
few,TRBJ1-5,TRBV24-1,TRBD1,TGTGCCACCAGTTCAGGACAGGGGAGATATCAGCCCCAGCATTTT,CATSSGQGRYQPQHF
-,TRBJ1-1,TRBV18,TRBD1,TGTGCCAGCTCACCATTATCCGACAGGGCAAACACTGAAGCTTTCTTT,CASSPLSDRANTEAFF
many,TRBJ2-1,TRBV4-2,-,TGTGCCAGCAGCCAAGATTTCCGGACCAGGGGGGGTGAGCAGTTCTTC,CASSQDFRTRGGEQFF
-,TRBJ2-5,TRBV12-3/TRBV12-4,TRBD2,TGTGCCAGCAGTTTGTCCGTAGCGGGAGGGGAACAAGAGACCCAGTACTTC,CASSLSVAGGEQETQYF
few,TRBJ1-1,TRBV5-1,TRBD1,TGCGCCAGCAGGAGAGAGGGGGCAGGAACTGAAGCTTTCTTT,CASRREGAGTEAFF
few,TRBJ1-4,TRBV5-1,TRBD1,TGCGCCAGCAGCGTGGGACAGGGGGCCGGTCATGAAAAACTGTTTTTT,CASSVGQGAGHEKLFF
-,TRBJ2-7,TRBV7-9,TRBD1,TGTGCCAGCAGCCCCGGGACAGGGAAAATGAAACAGTACTTC,CASSPGTGKMKQYF
few,TRBJ1-1,TRBV2,-,TGTGCCAGCTCTATGGGCAAGAACACTGAAGCTTTCTTT,CASSMGKNTEAFF
-,TRBJ1-2,TRBV4-1,TRBD1,TGCGCCAGCAGCCAAGTACACCCGACAGGGTCTGACACTCATGGCTACACCTTC,CASSQVHPTGSDTHGYTF
-,TRBJ1-1,TRBV6-4,-,TGTGCCAGCGCGCAGGAATATTACACTGAAGCTTTCTTT,CASAQEYYTEAFF
-,TRBJ1-4,TRBV6-1,-,TGTGCCAGCAGCGAGGGCACCGACGAAAAACTGTTTTTT,CASSEGTDEKLFF
-,TRBJ2-5,TRBV12-3/TRBV12-4,TRBD1,TGTGCCAGCACTCACAGGGGCGGAGAGACCCAGTACTTC,CASTHRGGETQYF
few,TRBJ2-5,TRBV20-1,-,TGCAGTGCTAGCCCCGGCAGCGGTAAAGAGACCCAGTACTTC,CSASPGSGKETQYF
many,TRBJ2-3,TRBV12-3/TRBV12-4,-,TGTGCCAGCAGTTCTACGCCAGATACGCAGTATTTT,CASSSTPDTQYF
-,TRBJ2-7,TRBV27,-,TGTGCCAGCAGTTCGCCGGGCCAGGGTTTGCACGAGCAGTACTTC,CASSSPGQGLHEQYF
few,TRBJ1-2,TRBV9,-,TGTGCCAGCAGCGTAGCCCTAGGAGAGTCGGGCTACACCTTC,CASSVALGESGYTF
many,TRBJ1-3,TRBV12-3/TRBV12-4,-,TGTGCCAGCGGGCCTAATCAGAGCTCTGGAAACACCATATATTTT,CASGPNQSSGNTIYF
-,TRBJ2-7,TRBV5-1,TRBD1,TGCGCCAGCAGCTCCGACAGGGGGCCCAGCTACGAGCAGTACTTC,CASSSDRGPSYEQYF
-,TRBJ2-1,TRBV10-3,-,TGTGCCATCAGCGGGGCAGGGCACAATGAGCAGTTCTTC,CAISGAGHNEQFF
-,TRBJ1-3,TRBV14,TRBD1,TGTGCCAGCAGCCAAGGAAAAGGGCCAGGGGGAATTCGAAACACCATATATTTT,CASSQGKGPGGIRNTIYF
-,TRBJ2-1,TRBV7-9,TRBD1,TGTGCCAGCAGCGGGGGACAGGGGAATTGGGAGCAGTTCTTC,CASSGGQGNWEQFF
-,TRBJ2-3,TRBV27,TRBD2,TGTGCCAGCTATCTAGCGGGGAGCACAGATACGCAGTATTTT,CASYLAGSTDTQYF
few,TRBJ2-2,TRBV2,-,TGTGCCAGCAGTGTAGGGAGCCCCGGGGAGCTGTTTTTT,CASSVGSPGELFF
many,TRBJ1-1,TRBV6-2/TRBV6-3,-,TGTGCCAGCAAGAGGGGATTGAACACTGAAGCTTTCTTT,CASKRGLNTEAFF
-,TRBJ2-7,TRBV5-1,-,TGCGCCAGCAGCTTACCACCTCCGGACAGCTACGAGCAGTACTTC,CASSLPPPDSYEQYF
few,TRBJ1-5,TRBV20-1,-,TGCAGTGCTAGACAACCCTATAGCAATCAGCCCCAGCATTTT,CSARQPYSNQPQHF
many,TRBJ1-6,TRBV28,TRBD1,TGTGCCAGCAGCTCGCTGGACAGGGTTCCTGTAAATTCACCCCTCCACTTT,CASSSLDRVPVNSPLHF
-,TRBJ2-1,TRBV5-1,TRBD1,TGCGCCAGCAGAAGACAGGGGGCCTTGGGGGATGAGCAGTTCTTC,CASRRQGALGDEQFF
-,TRBJ2-5,TRBV20-1,-,TGCAGTGCACAGGGAATGTACCAAGAGACCCAGTACTTC,CSAQGMYQETQYF
-,TRBJ2-1,TRBV12-3/TRBV12-4,-,TGTGCCAGCAGCCGGGACGAGAACTACAATGAGCAGTTCTTC,CASSRDENYNEQFF
few,TRBJ2-5,TRBV7-6,TRBD1,TGTGCCAGCAGTAGGAAGGGACAGGGGCTTGTAGAGACCCAGTACTTC,CASSRKGQGLVETQYF
few,TRBJ2-7,TRBV7-8,-,TGTGCCAGCAGCTTATTTAGCGGGACAGCCTACGAGCAGTACTTC,CASSLFSGTAYEQYF